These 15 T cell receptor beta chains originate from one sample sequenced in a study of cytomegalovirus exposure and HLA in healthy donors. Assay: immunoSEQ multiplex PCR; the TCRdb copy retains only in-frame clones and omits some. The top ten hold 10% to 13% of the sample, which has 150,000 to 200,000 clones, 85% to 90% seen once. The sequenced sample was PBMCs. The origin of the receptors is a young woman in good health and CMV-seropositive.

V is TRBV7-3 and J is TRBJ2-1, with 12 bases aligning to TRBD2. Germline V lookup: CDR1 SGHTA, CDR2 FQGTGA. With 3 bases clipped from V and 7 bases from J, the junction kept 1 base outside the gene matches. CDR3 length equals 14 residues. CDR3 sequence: CASSFGTSGNEQFF. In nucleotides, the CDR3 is TGTGCCAGCAGCTTTGGGACTAGCGGGAATGAGCAGTTCTTC.

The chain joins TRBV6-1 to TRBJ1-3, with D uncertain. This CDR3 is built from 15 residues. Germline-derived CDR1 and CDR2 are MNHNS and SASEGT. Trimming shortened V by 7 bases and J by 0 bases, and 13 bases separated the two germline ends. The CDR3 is CASTETESSGNTIYF. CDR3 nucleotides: TGTGCCAGCACCGAAACAGAGAGCTCTGGAAACACCATATATTTT.

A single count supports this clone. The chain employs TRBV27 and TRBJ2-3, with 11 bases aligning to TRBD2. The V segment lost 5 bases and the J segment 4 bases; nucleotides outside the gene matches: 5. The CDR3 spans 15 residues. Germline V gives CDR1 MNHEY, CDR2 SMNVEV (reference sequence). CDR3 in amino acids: CASSTTSGRPDTQYF. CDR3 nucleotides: TGTGCCAGCAGTACCACTAGCGGGAGACCAGATACGCAGTATTTT.

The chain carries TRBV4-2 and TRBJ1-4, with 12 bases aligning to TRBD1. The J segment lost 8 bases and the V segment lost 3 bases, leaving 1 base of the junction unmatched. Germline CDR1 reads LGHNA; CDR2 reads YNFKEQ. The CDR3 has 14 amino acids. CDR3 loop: CASSQGTGGEKLFF. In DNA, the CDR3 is TGTGCCAGCAGCCAGGGGACAGGGGGCGAAAAACTGTTTTTT.

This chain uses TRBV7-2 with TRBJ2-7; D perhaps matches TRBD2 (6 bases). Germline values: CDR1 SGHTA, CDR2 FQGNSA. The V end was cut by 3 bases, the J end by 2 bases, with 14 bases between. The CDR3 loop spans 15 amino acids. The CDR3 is CASSLAGLTAYEQYF. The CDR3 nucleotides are TGTGCCAGCAGCTTGGCGGGACTGACAGCCTACGAGCAGTACTTC.

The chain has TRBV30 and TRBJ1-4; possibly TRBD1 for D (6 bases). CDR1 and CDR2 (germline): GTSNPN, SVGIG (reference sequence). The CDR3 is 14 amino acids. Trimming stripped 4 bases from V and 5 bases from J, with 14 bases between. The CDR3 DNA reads TGTGCCTGGAATCAAGTGGACAGCAATGAAAAACTGTTTTTT. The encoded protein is CAWNQVDSNEKLFF.

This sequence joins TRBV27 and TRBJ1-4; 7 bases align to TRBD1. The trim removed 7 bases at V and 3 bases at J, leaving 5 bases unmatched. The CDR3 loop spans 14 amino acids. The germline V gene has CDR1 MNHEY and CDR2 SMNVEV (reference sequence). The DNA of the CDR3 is TGTGCCAGCAAACGACAGGGTTCTAATGAAAAACTGTTTTTT. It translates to CASKRQGSNEKLFF.

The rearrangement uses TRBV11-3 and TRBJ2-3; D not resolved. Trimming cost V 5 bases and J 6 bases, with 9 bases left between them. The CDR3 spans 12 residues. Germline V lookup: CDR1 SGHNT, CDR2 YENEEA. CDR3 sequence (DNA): TGTGCCAGCAGCCCGAGGTCGGATACGCAGTATTTT. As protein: CASSPRSDTQYF.

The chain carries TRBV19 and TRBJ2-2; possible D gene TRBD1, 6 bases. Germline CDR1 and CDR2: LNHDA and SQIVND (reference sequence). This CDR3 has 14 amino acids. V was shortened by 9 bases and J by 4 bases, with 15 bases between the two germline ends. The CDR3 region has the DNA TGTGCCAGGAACAGGGATGGGGGCACCGGGGAGCTGTTTTTT. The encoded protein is CARNRDGGTGELFF.

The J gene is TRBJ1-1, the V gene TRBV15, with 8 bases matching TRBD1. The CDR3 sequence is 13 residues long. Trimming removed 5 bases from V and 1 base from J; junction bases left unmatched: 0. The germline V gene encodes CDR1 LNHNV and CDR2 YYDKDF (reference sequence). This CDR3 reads CATSGTGNTEAFF. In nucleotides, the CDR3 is TGTGCCACCAGCGGGACAGGGAACACTGAAGCTTTCTTT.

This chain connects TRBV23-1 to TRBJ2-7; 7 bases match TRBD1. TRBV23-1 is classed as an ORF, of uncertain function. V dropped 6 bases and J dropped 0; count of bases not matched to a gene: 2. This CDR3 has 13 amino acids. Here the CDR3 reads CASRRDSSYEQYF. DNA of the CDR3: TGCGCCAGCAGACGGGACAGCTCCTACGAGCAGTACTTC.

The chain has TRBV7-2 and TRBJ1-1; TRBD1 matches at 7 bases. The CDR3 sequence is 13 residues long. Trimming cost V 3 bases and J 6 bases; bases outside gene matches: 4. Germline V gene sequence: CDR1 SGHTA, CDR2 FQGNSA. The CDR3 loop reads CASSFDRVPEAFF. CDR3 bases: TGTGCCAGCAGCTTCGACAGGGTCCCTGAAGCTTTCTTT.

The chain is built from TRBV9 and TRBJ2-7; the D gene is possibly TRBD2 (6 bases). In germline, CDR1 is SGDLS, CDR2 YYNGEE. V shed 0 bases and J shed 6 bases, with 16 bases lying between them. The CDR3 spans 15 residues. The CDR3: CASSVATGRTSEQYF. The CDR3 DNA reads TGTGCCAGCAGCGTAGCTACCGGGAGAACCAGCGAGCAGTACTTC.

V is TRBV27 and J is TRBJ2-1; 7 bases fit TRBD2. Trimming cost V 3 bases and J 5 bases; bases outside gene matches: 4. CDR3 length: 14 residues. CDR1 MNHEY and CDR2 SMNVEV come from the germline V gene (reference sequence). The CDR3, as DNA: TGTGCCAGCAGTTTTACACGGGAGGACAATGAGCAGTTCTTC. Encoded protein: CASSFTREDNEQFF.

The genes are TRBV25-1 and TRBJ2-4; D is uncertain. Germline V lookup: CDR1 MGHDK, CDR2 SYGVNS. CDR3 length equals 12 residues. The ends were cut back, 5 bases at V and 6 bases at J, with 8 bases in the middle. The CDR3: CASSSPGNIQYF. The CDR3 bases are TGTGCCAGCAGTAGCCCGGGAAACATTCAGTACTTC.